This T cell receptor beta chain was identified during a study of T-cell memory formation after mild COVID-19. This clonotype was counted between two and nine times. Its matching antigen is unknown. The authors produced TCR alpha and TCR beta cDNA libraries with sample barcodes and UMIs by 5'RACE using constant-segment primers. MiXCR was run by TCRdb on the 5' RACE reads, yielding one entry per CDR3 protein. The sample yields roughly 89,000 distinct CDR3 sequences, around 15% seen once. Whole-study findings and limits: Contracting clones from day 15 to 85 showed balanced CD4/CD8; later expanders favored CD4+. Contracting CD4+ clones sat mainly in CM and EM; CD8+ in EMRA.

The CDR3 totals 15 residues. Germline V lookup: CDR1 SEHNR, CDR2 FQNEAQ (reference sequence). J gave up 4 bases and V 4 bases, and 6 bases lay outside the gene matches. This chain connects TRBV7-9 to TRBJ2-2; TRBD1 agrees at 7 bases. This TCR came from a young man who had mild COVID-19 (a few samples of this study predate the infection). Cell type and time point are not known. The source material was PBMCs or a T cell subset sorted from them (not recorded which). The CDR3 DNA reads TGTGCCAGCAGCTCCAGGGACAGAACCACCGGGGAGCTGTTTTTT. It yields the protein CASSSRDRTTGELFF.